The subject of this entry is one T cell receptor beta chain. Its antigen remains unidentified. This record belongs to a study of T cell repertoires in cytomegalovirus infection. Study background: Through public TCR beta signatures, both CMV infection and matching HLA type were indicated. Whole-study findings and limits: Cumulative frequency (of public TCR beta family members) identified carriers of CMV plus the relevant HLA. Across the ex vivo response, the dominant clonotypes were HLA-C-restricted CMV-specific TCR beta clonotypes.

This CDR3 contains 13 residues. Deletions cut 6 bases from V and 3 bases from J, with 14 bases between. Germline CDR1 is SQVTM and CDR2 is ANQGSEA. Each CDR3 protein gets one entry after TCRdb re-called the reads with MiXCR. The repertoire consists of about 310,000 distinct CDR3 sequences, with around 25% occurring once and the leading ten covering 10% to 15%. The TCR was taken from a human donor in good health (CMV status not recorded). Some clones in this sample may be carry-over from other donors' samples. The chain is built from TRBV29-1 and TRBJ1-1, with D uncertain. Sequences were derived from cultured PBMCs, sampled from culture after CMV antigen stimulation. The CDR3 bases are TGCAGCGTCGCCATTGGAATGGACACTGAAGCTTTCTTT. This codes for CSVAIGMDTEAFF.